This T cell receptor (beta chain) was sequenced in a study of cytomegalovirus exposure and HLA in healthy donors. Remarks on this clone: Its target is not known.

V shed 6 bases and J shed 12 bases, with 12 bases lying between them. CDR3 length equals 11 residues. Germline CDR1 reads MNHEY; CDR2 reads SVGAGI. Vbeta (60) and Jbeta (13) primers were used in the PCR. The protocol was immunoSEQ multiplex PCR, while the TCRdb copy is restricted to in-frame clones and leaves out a portion. The repertoire holds around 110,000 clones, with 73% as singletons. General observations from the study: Some V segments could not be told apart, so they were left out, TRBV6-2 and TRBV6-3 among them.

The sequenced sample consisted of PBMCs. The origin of this receptor is a man under 40 in good health and CMV-seronegative. The chain uses TRBV6-5 and TRBJ2-1; D not certain. CDR3 sequence (DNA): TGTGCCAGCAGACCCCTAGTCGGGCAGTTCTTC. This encodes CASRPLVGQFF.